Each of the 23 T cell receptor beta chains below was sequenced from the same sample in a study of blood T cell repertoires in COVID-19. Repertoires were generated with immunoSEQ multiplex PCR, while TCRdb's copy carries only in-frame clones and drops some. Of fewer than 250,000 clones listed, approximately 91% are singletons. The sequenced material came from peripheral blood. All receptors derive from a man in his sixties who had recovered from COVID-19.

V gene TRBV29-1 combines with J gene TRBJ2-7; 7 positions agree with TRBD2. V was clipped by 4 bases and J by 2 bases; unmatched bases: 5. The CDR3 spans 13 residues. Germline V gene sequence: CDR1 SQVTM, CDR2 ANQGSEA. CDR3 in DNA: TGCAGCGTTGTGGGGACTATGACCTACGAGCAGTACTTC. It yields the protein CSVVGTMTYEQYF.

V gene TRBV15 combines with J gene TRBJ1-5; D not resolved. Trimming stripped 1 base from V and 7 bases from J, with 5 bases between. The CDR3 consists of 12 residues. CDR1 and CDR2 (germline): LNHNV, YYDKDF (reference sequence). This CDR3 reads CATSRVAQPQHF. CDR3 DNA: TGTGCCACCAGCAGAGTAGCCCAGCCCCAGCATTTT.

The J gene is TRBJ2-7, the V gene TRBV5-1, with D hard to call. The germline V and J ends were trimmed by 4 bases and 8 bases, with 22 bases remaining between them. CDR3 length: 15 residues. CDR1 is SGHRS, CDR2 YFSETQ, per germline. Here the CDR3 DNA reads TGCGCCAGCAGCCCCGGCCACCAGTCCGAGGCCCAGCAGTACTTC. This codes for CASSPGHQSEAQQYF.

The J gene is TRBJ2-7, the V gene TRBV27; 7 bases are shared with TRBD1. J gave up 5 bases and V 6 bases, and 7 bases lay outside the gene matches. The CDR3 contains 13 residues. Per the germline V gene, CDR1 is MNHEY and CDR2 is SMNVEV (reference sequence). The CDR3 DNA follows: TGTGCCAGCAGACGACAGGGCGGCAACGAGCAGTACTTC. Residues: CASRRQGGNEQYF.

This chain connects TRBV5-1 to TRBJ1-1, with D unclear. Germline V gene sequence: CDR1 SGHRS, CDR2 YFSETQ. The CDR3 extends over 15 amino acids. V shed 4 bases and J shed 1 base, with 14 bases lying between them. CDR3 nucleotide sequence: TGCGCCAGCAGCCCTGCCGGGGTCGCGAACACTGAAGCTTTCTTT. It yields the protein CASSPAGVANTEAFF.

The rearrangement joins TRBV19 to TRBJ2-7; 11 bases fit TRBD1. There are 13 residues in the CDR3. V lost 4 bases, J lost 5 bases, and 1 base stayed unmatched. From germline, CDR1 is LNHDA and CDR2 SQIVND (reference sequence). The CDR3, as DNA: TGTGCCAGTAGTAGGACAGGGGGCGACGAGCAGTACTTC. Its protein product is CASSRTGGDEQYF.

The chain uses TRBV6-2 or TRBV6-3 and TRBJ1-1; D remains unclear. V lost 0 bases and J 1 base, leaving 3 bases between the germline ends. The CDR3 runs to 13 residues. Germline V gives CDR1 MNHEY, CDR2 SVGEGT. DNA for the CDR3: TGTGCCAGCAGTTACTCGAGGAACACTGAAGCTTTCTTT. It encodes CASSYSRNTEAFF.

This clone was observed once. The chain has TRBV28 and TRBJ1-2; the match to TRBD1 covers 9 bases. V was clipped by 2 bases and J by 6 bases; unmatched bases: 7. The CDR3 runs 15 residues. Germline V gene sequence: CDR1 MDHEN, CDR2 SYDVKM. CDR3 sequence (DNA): TGTGCCAGCAGTTTAGGTGGGACAGGGATACATGGCTACACCTTC. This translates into CASSLGGTGIHGYTF.

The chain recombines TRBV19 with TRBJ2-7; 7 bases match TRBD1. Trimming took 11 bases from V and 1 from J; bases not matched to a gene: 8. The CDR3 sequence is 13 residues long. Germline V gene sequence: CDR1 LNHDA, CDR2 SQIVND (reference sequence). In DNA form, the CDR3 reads TGTGCCGTACGGGACAGACAATCCTACGAGCAGTACTTC. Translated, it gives CAVRDRQSYEQYF.

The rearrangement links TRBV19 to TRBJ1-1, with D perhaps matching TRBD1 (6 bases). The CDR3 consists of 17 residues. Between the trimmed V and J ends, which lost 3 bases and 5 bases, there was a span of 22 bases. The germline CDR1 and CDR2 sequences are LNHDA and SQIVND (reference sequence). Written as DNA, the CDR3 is TGTGCCAGTAGTATGTACAGTGGGGGCGCATCGTCAACTGAAGCTTTCTTT. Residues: CASSMYSGGASSTEAFF.

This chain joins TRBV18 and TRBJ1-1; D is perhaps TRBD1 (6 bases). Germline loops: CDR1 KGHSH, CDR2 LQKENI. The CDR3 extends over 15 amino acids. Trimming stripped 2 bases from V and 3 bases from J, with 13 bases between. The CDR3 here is CASSPRWGLDTEAFF. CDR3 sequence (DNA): TGTGCCAGCTCACCAAGATGGGGGCTCGACACTGAAGCTTTCTTT.

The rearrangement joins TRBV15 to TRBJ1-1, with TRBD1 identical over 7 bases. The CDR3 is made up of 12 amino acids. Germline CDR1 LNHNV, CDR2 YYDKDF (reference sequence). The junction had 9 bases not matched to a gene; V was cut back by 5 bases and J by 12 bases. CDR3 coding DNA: TGTGCCACCAGCCCCCGACAGGGAATGACTTTCTTT. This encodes CATSPRQGMTFF.

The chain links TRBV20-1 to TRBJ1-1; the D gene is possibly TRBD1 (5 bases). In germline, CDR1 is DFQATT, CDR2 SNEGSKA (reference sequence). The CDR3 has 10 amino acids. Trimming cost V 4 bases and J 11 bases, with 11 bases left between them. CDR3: CSATGLVAFF. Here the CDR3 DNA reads TGCAGTGCTACAGGGTTGGTGGCTTTCTTT.

The CDR3 DNA reads as TGTGCCAGCTCACACCCGGGACAGGGGGCAACAGATACGCAGTATTTT. Amino acid sequence: CASSHPGQGATDTQYF. The V call is TRBV18, the J call TRBJ2-3, with 12 bases lining up with TRBD1. The CDR3 is 16 amino acids. The germline CDR1 and CDR2 sequences are KGHSH and LQKENI. V lost 4 bases and J lost 3; bases outside the gene matches: 5.

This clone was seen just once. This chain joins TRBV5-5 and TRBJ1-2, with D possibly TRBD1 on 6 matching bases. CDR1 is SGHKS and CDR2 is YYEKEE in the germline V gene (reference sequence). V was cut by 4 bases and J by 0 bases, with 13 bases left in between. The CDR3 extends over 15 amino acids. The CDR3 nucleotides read TGTGCCAGCAGCCCGGGGGGACAACCTAACTATGGCTACACCTTC. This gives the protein CASSPGGQPNYGYTF.

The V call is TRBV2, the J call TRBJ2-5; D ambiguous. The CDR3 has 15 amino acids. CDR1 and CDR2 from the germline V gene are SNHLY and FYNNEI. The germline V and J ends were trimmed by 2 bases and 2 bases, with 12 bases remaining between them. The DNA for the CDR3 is TGTGCCAGCAGTGAACCCTTCCGGTCACAAGAGACCCAGTACTTC. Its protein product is CASSEPFRSQETQYF.

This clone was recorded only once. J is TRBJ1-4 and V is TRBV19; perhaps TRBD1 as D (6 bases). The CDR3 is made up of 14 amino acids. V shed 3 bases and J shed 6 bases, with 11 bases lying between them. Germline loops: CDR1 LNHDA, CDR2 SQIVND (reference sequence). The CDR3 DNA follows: TGTGCCAGTAGTATCGGGGGGCTTGATGAAAAACTGTTTTTT. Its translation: CASSIGGLDEKLFF.

This chain's CDR3 is CASRGLAGESGANVLTF. CDR3 nucleotides: TGTGCCAGCAGAGGACTAGCGGGAGAGTCTGGGGCCAACGTCCTGACTTTC. The chain couples TRBV11-2 to TRBJ2-6, with 13 bases matching TRBD2. The CDR3 totals 17 residues. Per germline, CDR1 SGHAT and CDR2 FQNNGV. J lost 1 base, V lost 6 bases, and 3 bases had no gene match.

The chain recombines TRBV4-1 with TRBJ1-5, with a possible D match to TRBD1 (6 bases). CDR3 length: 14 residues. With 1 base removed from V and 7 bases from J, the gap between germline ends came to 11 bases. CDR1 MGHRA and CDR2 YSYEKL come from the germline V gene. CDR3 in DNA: TGCGCCAGCAGCCAAGCGGTTAGGGGGCAGCCCCAGCATTTT. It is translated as CASSQAVRGQPQHF.

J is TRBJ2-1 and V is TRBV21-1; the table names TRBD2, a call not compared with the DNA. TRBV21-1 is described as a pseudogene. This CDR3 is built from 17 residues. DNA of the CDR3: TGTGCCAGCAGCAAAGCGGGACTAGCGGGAGCAGCCAATGAGCAGTTCTTC. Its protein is CASSKAGLAGAANEQFF.

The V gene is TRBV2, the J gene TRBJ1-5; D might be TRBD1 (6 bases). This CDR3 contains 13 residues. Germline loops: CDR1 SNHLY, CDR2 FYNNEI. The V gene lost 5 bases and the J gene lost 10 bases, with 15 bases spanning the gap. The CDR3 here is CASSPVSQGPQHF. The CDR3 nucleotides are TGTGCCAGCAGTCCTGTGTCACAGGGACCCCAGCATTTT.

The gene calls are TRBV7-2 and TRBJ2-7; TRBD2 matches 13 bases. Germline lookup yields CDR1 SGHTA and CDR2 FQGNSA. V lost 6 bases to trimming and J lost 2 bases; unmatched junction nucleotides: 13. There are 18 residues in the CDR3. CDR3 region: CASSSRFKLAGGTYEQYF. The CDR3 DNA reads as TGTGCCAGCAGTTCTCGCTTTAAACTAGCGGGAGGGACCTACGAGCAGTACTTC.

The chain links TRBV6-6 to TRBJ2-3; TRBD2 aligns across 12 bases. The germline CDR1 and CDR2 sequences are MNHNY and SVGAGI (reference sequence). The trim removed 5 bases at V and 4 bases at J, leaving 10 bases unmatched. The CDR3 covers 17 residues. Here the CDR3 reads CASSLGPSGRAADTQYF. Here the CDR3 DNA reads TGTGCCAGCAGTCTGGGGCCTAGCGGGAGGGCGGCAGATACGCAGTATTTT.